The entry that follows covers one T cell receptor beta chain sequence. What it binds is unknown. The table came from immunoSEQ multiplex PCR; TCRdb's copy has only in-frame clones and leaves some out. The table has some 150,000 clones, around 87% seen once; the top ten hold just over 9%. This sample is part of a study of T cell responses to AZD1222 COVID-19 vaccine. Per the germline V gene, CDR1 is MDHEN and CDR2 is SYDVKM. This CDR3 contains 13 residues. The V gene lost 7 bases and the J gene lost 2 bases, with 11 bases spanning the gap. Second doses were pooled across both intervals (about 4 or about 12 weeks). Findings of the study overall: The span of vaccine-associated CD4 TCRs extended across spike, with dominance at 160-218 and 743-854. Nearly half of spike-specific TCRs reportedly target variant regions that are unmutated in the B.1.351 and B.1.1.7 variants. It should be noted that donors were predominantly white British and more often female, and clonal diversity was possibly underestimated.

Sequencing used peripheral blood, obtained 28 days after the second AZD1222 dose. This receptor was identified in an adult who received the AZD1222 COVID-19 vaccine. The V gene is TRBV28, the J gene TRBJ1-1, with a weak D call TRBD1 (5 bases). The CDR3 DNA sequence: TGTGCCAGCAAAATAGGGACTAACACTGAAGCTTTCTTT. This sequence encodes CASKIGTNTEAFF.